A selection of T cell receptor beta chains follows, all from one sample in a study of CD8+CD57+ T cells in acquired aplastic anemia. MiXCR, applied by TCRdb to the reads, yields one record per CDR3 protein. The data contain about 150,000 distinct CDR3 sequences, around half of them singletons. Material: sorted CD4+, CD8+, or CD8+CD57+ T cells (not recorded which) from PBMCs. The receptors were gathered from a human donor with aplastic anemia. Each CDR3 is given with its conserved first and last residue. A D gene is named only where the DNA matches it firmly. Size values are once, few and many counts, or a class for expanded clones, and some rows have none.

clone_size j_call d_call cdr3_length v_call cdr3_aa cdr3_nt
. TRBJ1-2 . 13 TRBV2 CAEGRTANYGYTF TGTGCCGAAGGACGGACGGCCAACTATGGCTACACCTTC
few TRBJ2-3 . 14 TRBV20-1 CSARDQIGTDTQYF TGCAGTGCAAGGGACCAGATCGGCACAGATACGCAGTATTTT
. TRBJ1-1 . 14 TRBV19 CASSIAGQNTEAFF TGTGCCAGTAGTATAGCGGGACAGAACACTGAAGCTTTCTTT
. TRBJ1-2 . 14 TRBV5-1 CASSKDGANYGYTF TGCGCCAGCAGCAAGGACGGAGCTAACTATGGCTACACCTTC
. TRBJ2-5 TRBD1 14 TRBV7-1 CASSSQGARETQYF TGTGCCAGCAGCTCACAGGGGGCGCGGGAGACCCAGTACTTC
once TRBJ2-3 . 11 TRBV15 CATGGSDTQYF TGTGCCACCGGGGGTTCGGATACGCAGTATTTT
many TRBJ2-1 . 16 TRBV7-3 CASSSDSSSSYNEQFF TGTGCCAGCAGCTCCGATTCGTCTAGCTCCTACAATGAGCAGTTCTTC
few TRBJ2-5 . 13 TRBV7-3 CASSLMQGETQYF TGTGCCAGCAGCTTAATGCAGGGAGAGACCCAGTACTTC
many TRBJ1-4 TRBD1 17 TRBV7-9 CASSPRLGQVNNEKLFF TGTGCCAGCAGCCCACGGTTAGGACAGGTTAATAATGAAAAACTGTTTTTT
few TRBJ2-1 . 12 TRBV12-3/TRBV12-4 CASRPLREEQFF TGTGCCAGCAGGCCCTTACGGGAAGAGCAGTTCTTC
. TRBJ2-2 TRBD2 15 TRBV15 CATRRLAECTGELFF TGTGCCACCAGGAGGCTAGCGGAATGCACCGGGGAGCTGTTTTTT
. TRBJ2-6 . 13 TRBV7-9 CASGQFEANVLTF TGTGCCAGCGGCCAGTTTGAGGCCAACGTCCTGACTTTC
many TRBJ1-1 . 11 TRBV5-6 CASSLSSEAFF TGTGCCAGCAGCTTATCCTCTGAAGCTTTCTTT
many TRBJ2-7 . 14 TRBV15 CAANRDPADGEQYF TGTGCCGCAAACCGGGACCCGGCGGATGGGGAGCAGTACTTC
. TRBJ1-2 . 15 TRBV5-5 CASSPSQVLGYGYTF TGTGCCAGCAGCCCGAGTCAGGTACTGGGCTATGGCTACACCTTC
many TRBJ1-2 . 13 TRBV19 CASSTTANYGYTF TGTGCCAGTAGTACGACAGCCAACTATGGCTACACCTTC
once TRBJ2-1 TRBD1 15 TRBV29-1 CSVVLGQGAYNEQFF TGCAGCGTTGTATTGGGACAGGGGGCTTACAATGAGCAGTTCTTC
. TRBJ1-6 . 18 TRBV7-3 CASSPGGGGRSYNSPLHF TGTGCCAGCAGCCCCGGTGGGGGGGGGCGCTCCTATAATTCACCCCTCCACTTT
. TRBJ2-7 . 14 TRBV7-3 CASSPSGFPQKQYF TGTGCCAGCAGCCCTAGTGGGTTCCCCCAAAAGCAGTACTTC
. TRBJ2-7 TRBD1 13 TRBV7-2 CASSPLTGVEQYF TGTGCCAGCAGCCCATTGACAGGGGTCGAGCAGTACTTC
. TRBJ2-5 . 16 TRBV11-1 CASSPREGAGAGTQYF TGTGCCAGCAGCCCCCGGGAGGGGGCGGGGGCGGGGACCCAGTACTTC
. TRBJ1-2 . 14 TRBV7-8 CASSLGQQFYGYTF TGTGCCAGCAGCTTAGGTCAGCAATTCTATGGCTACACCTTC
. TRBJ1-2 . 14 TRBV2 CASLEVGYNYGYTF TGCGCCAGCCTGGAGGTGGGTTATAACTATGGCTACACCTTC
many TRBJ2-7 TRBD2 13 TRBV20-1 CSAGRSGLYEQYF TGCAGTGCCGGGAGGAGCGGGCTGTACGAGCAGTACTTC
. TRBJ2-2 . 14 TRBV2 CASSVTGDTGELFF TGTGCCAGCAGTGTAACGGGGGACACCGGGGAGCTGTTTTTT
few TRBJ1-3 . 13 TRBV19 CASSLDSGNTIYF TGTGCCAGTAGCCTTGATTCTGGAAACACCATATATTTT
many TRBJ1-1 . 14 TRBV19 CASSIDLENTEAFF TGTGCCAGTAGTATAGATTTGGAGAACACTGAAGCTTTCTTT
. TRBJ2-1 . 15 TRBV24-1 CATSYQTLTADEQFF TGTGCCACCAGTTACCAAACACTAACGGCGGATGAGCAGTTCTTC
few TRBJ2-3 . 13 TRBV15 CATSRDVGDTQYF TGTGCCACCAGCAGAGATGTGGGAGATACGCAGTATTTT
once TRBJ2-1 TRBD1 15 TRBV24-1 CATAATGSGLNEQFF TGTGCCACTGCGGCGACAGGGTCGGGATTAAATGAGCAGTTCTTC
many TRBJ2-5 TRBD1 15 TRBV9 CASSVTGTAQETQYF TGTGCCAGCAGCGTTACCGGGACAGCGCAAGAGACCCAGTACTTC
. TRBJ2-7 . 14 TRBV9 CASSVAGGGYEQYF TGTGCCAGCAGCGTAGCAGGGGGGGGCTACGAGCAGTACTTC
. TRBJ2-7 . 14 TRBV3-1 CASSQRTGGHEQYF TGTGCCAGCAGCCAAAGGACTGGGGGCCACGAGCAGTACTTC
once TRBJ2-7 . 11 TRBV5-4 CTSSSPYEQYF TGTACCAGCAGCTCCCCCTACGAGCAGTACTTC
. TRBJ2-1 . 16 TRBV11-2 CASSLGGGASYNEQFF TGTGCCAGCAGCTTAGGGGGGGGCGCATCCTACAATGAGCAGTTCTTC
many TRBJ2-7 . 13 TRBV6-1 CARPRPQKPILYF TGTGCCAGGCCGAGGCCCCAAAAACCCATCCTGTACTTC
many TRBJ2-5 . 15 TRBV19 CASSIVSSAQETQYF TGTGCCAGTAGTATAGTCTCCTCGGCCCAAGAGACCCAGTACTTC
. TRBJ1-1 TRBD1 14 TRBV29-1 CSVERAGQGAEAFF TGCAGCGTTGAACGGGCGGGACAGGGTGCTGAAGCTTTCTTT
many TRBJ2-7 TRBD2 14 TRBV19 CASSIAGTNYEQYF TGTGCCAGTAGTATAGCCGGGACTAACTACGAGCAGTACTTC
many TRBJ1-5 TRBD1 16 TRBV19 CASSIEVGGLNQPQHF TGTGCCAGTAGTATTGAGGTAGGGGGCCTCAATCAGCCCCAGCATTTT
many TRBJ2-1 . 13 TRBV29-1 CSVERLGDDEQFF TGCAGCGTTGAAAGATTGGGGGACGATGAGCAGTTCTTC
. TRBJ2-7 TRBD1 14 TRBV10-3 CAISGTGKGYEQYF TGTGCCATCAGTGGGACAGGGAAGGGCTACGAGCAGTACTTC
. TRBJ1-1 . 14 TRBV29-1 CSVEWDNKNTEAFF TGCAGCGTTGAGTGGGACAACAAGAACACTGAAGCTTTCTTT
. TRBJ2-7 . 14 TRBV2 CASSEDLRPGEQYF TGTGCCAGCAGTGAGGACCTCCGGCCGGGGGAGCAGTACTTC
many TRBJ2-7 . 13 TRBV14 CASSGPALYEQYF TGTGCCAGCTCCGGGCCAGCCCTCTACGAGCAGTACTTC